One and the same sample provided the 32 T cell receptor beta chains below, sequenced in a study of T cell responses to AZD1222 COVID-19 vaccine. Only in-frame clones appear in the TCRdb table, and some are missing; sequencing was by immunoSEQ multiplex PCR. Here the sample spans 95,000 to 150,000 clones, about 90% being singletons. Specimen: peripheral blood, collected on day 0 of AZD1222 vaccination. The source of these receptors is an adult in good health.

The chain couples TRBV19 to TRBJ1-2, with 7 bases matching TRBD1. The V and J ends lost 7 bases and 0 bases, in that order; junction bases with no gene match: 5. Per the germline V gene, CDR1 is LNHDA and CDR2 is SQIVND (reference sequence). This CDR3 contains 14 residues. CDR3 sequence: CASNPGQTNYGYTF. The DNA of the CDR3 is TGTGCCAGTAACCCGGGACAGACTAACTATGGCTACACCTTC.

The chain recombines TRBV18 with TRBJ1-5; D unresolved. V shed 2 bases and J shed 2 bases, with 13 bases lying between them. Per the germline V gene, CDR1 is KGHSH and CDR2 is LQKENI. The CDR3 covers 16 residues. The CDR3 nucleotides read TGTGCCAGCTCACCAAAGGGTGGCCAGGGCAATCAGCCCCAGCATTTT. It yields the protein CASSPKGGQGNQPQHF.

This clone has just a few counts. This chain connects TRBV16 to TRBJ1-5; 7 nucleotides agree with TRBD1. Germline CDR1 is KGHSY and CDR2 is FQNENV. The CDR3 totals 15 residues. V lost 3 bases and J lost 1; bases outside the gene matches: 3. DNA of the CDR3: TGTGCCAGCAGCCAGTCGGGACAGAGCAATCAGCCCCAGCATTTT. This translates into CASSQSGQSNQPQHF. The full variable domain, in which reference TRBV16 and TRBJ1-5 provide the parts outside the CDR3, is GEEVAQTPKHLVRGEGQKAKLYCAPIKGHSYVFWYQQVLKNEFKFLISFQNENVFDETGMPKERFSAKCLPNSPCSLEIQATKLEDSAVYFCASSQSGQSNQPQHFGDGTRLSIL.

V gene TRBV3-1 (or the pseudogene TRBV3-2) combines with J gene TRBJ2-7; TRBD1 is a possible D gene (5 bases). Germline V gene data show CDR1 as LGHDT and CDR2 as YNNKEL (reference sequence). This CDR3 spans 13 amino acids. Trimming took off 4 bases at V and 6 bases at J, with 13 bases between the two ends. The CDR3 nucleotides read TGTGCCAGCAGCCCTAGGACAATCGGCGAGCAGTACTTC. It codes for CASSPRTIGEQYF.

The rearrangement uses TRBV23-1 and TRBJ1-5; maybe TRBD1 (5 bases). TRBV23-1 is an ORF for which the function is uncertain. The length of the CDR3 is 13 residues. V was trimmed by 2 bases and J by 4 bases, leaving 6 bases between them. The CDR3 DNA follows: TGCGCCAGCAGTCAAGGGGGGAATCAGCCCCAGCATTTT. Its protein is CASSQGGNQPQHF.

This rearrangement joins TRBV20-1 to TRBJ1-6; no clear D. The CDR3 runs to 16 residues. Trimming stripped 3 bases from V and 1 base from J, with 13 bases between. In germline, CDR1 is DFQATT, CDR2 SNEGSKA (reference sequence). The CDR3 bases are TGCAGTGCTAGTAGAAACCCGGGGTCCTATAATTCACCCCTCCACTTT. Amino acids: CSASRNPGSYNSPLHF.

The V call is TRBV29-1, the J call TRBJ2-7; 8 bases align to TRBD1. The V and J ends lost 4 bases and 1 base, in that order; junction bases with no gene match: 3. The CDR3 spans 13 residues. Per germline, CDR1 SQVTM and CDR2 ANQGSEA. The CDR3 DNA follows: TGCAGCGTTGGGACAGGGATATCCTACGAGCAGTACTTC. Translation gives CSVGTGISYEQYF.

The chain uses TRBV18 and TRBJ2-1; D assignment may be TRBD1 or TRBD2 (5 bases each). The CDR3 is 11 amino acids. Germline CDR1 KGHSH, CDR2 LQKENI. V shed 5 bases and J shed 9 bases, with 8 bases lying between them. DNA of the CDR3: TGTGCCAGCTCAGGGGACGCTGAGCAGTTCTTC. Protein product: CASSGDAEQFF.

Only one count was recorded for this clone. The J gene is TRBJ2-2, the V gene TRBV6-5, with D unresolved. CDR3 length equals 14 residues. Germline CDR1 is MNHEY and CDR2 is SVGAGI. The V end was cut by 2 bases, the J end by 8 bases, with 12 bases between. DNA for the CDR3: TGTGCCAGCAGTTACGCGGCCCGTTTTGGGGAGCTGTTTTTT. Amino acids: CASSYAARFGELFF.

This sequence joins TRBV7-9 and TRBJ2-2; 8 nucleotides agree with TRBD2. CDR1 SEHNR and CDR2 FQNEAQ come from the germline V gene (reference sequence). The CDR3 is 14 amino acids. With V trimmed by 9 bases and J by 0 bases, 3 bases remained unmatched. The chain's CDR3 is CASQGLANTGELFF. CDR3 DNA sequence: TGTGCCAGTCAGGGACTAGCGAACACCGGGGAGCTGTTTTTT.

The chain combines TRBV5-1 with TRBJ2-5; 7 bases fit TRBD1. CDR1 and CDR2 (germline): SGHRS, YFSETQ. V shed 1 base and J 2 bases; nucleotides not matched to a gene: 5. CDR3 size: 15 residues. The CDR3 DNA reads TGCGCCAGCAGCTTGTCGGCAGGGGGTCAAGAGACCCAGTACTTC. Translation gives CASSLSAGGQETQYF.

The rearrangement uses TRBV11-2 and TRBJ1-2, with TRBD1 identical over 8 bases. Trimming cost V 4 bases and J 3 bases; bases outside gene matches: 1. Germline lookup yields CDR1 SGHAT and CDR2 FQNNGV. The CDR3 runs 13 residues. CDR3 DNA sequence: TGTGCCAGCAGCTCGACAGGGGACTATGGCTACACCTTC. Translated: CASSSTGDYGYTF.

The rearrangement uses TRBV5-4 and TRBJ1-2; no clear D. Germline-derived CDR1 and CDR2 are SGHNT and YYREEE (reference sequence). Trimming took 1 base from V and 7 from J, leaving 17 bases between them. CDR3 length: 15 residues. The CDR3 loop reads CASSLWGGGLGGYTF. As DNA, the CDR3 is TGTGCCAGCAGCTTGTGGGGTGGAGGTTTGGGTGGCTACACCTTC.

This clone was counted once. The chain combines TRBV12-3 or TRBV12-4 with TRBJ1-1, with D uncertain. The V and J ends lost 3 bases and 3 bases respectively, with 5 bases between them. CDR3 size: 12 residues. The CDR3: CASSLFDTEAFF. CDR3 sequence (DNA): TGTGCCAGCAGTTTGTTCGACACTGAAGCTTTCTTT.

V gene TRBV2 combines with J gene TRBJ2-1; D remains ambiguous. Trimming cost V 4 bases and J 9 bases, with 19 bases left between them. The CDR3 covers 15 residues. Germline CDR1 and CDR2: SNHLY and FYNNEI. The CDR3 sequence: CASSVTGPRPGEQFF. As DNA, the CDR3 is TGTGCCAGCAGTGTTACCGGGCCCAGGCCCGGTGAGCAGTTCTTC.

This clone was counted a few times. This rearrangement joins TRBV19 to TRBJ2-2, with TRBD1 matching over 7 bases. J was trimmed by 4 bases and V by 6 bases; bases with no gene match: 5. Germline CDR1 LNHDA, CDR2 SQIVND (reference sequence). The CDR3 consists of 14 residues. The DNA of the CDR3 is TGTGCCAGTAGGCCGCGACAGGGCACCGGGGAGCTGTTTTTT. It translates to CASRPRQGTGELFF.

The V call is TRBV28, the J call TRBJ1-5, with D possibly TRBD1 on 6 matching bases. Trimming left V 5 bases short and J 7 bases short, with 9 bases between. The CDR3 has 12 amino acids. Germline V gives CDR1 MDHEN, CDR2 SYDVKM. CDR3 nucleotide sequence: TGTGCCAGCAGTATTCAGGGGCAGCCCCAGCATTTT. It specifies CASSIQGQPQHF.

In DNA form, the CDR3 reads TGCGCCAGCAGCTTGAGTCGACAGCCCATCTCTGGGGCCAACGTCCTGACTTTC. It specifies CASSLSRQPISGANVLTF. The V call is TRBV4-3, the J call TRBJ2-6; perhaps TRBD1 as D (5 bases). The CDR3 covers 18 residues. The germline V and J ends were trimmed by 5 bases and 0 bases, with 17 bases remaining between them. Germline V gene sequence: CDR1 LGHNA, CDR2 YSLEER.

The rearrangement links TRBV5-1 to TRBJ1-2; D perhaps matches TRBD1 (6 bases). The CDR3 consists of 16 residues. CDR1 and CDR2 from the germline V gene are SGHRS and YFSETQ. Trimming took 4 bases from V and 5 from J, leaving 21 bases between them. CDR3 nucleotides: TGCGCCAGCAGCCCCTTGGGGGGGGCGCAGAGGTATGGCTACACCTTC. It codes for CASSPLGGAQRYGYTF.

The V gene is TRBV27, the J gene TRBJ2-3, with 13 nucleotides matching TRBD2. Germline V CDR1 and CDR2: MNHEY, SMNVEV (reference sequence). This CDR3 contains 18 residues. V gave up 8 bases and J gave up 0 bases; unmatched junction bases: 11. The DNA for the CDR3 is TGTGCCAGCCTCAGACTAGCGGGAGGAATAAGTAGCACAGATACGCAGTATTTT. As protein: CASLRLAGGISSTDTQYF.

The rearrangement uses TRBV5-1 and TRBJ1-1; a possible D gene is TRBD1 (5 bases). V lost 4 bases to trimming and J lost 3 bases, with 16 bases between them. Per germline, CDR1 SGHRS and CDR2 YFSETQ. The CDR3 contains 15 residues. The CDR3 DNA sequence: TGCGCCAGCAGCCTCGGTTTCGGGGGGGACACTGAAGCTTTCTTT. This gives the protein CASSLGFGGDTEAFF.

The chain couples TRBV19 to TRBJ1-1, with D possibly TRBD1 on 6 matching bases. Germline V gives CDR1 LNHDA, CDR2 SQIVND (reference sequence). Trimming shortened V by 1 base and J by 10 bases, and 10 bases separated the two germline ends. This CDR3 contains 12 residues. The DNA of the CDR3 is TGTGCCAGTAGTATAGCGGACAGCGGAGCTTTCTTT. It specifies CASSIADSGAFF.

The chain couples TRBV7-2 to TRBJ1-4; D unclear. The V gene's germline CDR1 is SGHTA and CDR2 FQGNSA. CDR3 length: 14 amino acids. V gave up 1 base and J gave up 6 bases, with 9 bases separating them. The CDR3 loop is CASSLGEWDEKLFF. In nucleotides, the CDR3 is TGTGCCAGCAGCTTAGGGGAATGGGATGAAAAACTGTTTTTT.

The CDR3 region is CASRRLNRGPKETQYF. For the CDR3, the DNA is TGCGCCAGCAGGCGCCTTAACAGGGGCCCCAAAGAGACCCAGTACTTC. The chain employs TRBV5-1 and TRBJ2-5; 7 nucleotides align to TRBD1. The CDR3 sequence is 16 residues long. The V and J ends lost 5 bases and 3 bases, in that order; junction bases with no gene match: 13. The germline gives CDR1 SGHRS, CDR2 YFSETQ.

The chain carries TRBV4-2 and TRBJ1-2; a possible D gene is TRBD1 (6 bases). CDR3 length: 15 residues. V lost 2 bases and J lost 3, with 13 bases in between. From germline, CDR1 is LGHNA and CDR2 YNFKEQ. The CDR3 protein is CASSQPSTGDYGYTF. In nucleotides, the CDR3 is TGTGCCAGCAGCCAACCCTCGACAGGCGACTATGGCTACACCTTC.

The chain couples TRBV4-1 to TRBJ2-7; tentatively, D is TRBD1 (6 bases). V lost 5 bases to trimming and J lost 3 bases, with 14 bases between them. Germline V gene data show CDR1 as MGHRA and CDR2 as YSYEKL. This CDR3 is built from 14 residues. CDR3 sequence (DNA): TGCGCCAGCAGCTCCACCGACAGGCTCTACGAGCAGTACTTC. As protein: CASSSTDRLYEQYF.

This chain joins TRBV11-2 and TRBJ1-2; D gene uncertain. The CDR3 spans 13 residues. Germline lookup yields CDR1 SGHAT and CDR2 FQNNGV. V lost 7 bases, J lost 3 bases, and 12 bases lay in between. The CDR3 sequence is CASTGPGYYGYTF. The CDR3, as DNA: TGTGCCAGCACCGGACCGGGGTACTATGGCTACACCTTC.

The CDR3 protein is CASSSSLTGVNTEAFF. The CDR3 DNA is TGTGCCAGTAGTAGCTCTCTAACAGGGGTAAACACTGAAGCTTTCTTT. This rearrangement joins TRBV19 to TRBJ1-1, with 7 bases identical to TRBD1. This CDR3 is built from 16 residues. Trimming took 4 bases from V and 2 from J; bases not matched to a gene: 10. The germline CDR1 and CDR2 sequences are LNHDA and SQIVND (reference sequence).

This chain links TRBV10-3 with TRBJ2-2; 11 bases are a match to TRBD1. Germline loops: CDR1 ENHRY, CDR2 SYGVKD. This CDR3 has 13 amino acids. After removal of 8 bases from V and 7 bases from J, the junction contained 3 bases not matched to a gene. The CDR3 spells CAIGQGAGGELFF. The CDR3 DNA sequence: TGTGCCATCGGACAGGGGGCGGGCGGGGAGCTGTTTTTT.

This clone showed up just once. CDR3 amino acids: CASSLAASYNEQFF. The CDR3 nucleotides are TGTGCCAGCAGTTTAGCGGCCTCCTACAATGAGCAGTTCTTC. The rearrangement links TRBV28 to TRBJ2-1, with unresolved D. This CDR3 comprises 14 residues. V was shortened by 2 bases and J by 0 bases, with 5 bases between the two germline ends. Germline V gene data show CDR1 as MDHEN and CDR2 as SYDVKM.

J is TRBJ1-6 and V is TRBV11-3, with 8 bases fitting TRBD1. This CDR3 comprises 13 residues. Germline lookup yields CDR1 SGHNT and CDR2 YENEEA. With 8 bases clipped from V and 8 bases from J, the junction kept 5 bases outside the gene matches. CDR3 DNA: TGTGCCAGCCGTGACAGGGGTGATTCACCCCTCCACTTT. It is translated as CASRDRGDSPLHF.

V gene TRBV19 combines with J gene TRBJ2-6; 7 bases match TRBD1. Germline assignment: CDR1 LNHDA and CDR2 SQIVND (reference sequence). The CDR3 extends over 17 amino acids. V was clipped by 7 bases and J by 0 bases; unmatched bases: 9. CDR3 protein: CASTTGASDSGANVLTF. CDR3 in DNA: TGTGCCAGTACCACAGGGGCATCTGACTCTGGGGCCAACGTCCTGACTTTC.